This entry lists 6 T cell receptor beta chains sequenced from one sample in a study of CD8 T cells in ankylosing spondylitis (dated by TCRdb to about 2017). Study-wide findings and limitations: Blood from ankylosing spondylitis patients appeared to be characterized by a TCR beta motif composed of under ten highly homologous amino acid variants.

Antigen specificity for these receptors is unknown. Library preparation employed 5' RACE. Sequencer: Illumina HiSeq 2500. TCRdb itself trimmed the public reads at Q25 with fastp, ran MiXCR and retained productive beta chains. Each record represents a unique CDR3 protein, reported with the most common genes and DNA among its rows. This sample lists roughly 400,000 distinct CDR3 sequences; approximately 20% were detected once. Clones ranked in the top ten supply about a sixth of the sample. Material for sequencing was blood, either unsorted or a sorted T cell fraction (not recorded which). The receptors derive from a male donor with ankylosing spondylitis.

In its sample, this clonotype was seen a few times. The chain's CDR3 is CSARNPTQVEAFF. CDR3 nucleotide sequence: TGCAGTGCTAGAAACCCGACCCAGGTAGAAGCTTTCTTT. The gene calls are TRBV20-1 and TRBJ1-1; D uncertain. CDR1 and CDR2 from the germline V gene are DFQATT and SNEGSKA (reference sequence). The CDR3 has 13 residues. V was cut by 2 bases and J by 8 bases, with 15 bases left in between.

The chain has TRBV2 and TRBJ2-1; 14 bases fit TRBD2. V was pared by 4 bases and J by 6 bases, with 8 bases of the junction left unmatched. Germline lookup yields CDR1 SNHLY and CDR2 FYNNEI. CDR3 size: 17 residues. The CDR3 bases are TGTGCCAGCAGTGGCACCAGACTAGCGGGAGGGGGCAATGAGCAGTTCTTC. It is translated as CASSGTRLAGGGNEQFF.

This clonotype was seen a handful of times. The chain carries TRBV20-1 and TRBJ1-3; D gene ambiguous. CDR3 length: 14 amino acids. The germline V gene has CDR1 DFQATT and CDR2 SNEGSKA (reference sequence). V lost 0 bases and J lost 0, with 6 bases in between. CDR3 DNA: TGCAGTGCTAGAGATTTCGTCTCTGGAAACACCATATATTTT. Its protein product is CSARDFVSGNTIYF.

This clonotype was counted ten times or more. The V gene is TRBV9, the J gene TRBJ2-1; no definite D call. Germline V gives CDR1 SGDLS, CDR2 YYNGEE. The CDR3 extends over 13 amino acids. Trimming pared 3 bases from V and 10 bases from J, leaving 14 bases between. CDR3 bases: TGTGCCAGCAGCGGCCGACTCTGGCGAGAGCAGTTCTTC. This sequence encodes CASSGRLWREQFF. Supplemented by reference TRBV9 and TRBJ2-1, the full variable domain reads DSGVTQTPKHLITATGQRVTLRCSPRSGDLSVYWYQQSLDQGLQFLIQYYNGEERAKGNILERFSAQQFPDLHSELNLSSLELGDSALYFCASSGRLWREQFFGPGTRLTVL.

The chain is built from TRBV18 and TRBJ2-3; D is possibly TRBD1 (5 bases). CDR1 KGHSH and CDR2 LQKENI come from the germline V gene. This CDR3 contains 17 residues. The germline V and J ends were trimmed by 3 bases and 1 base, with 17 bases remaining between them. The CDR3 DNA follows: TGTGCCAGCTCACCGGGGCTCCAGGGTCGCGGCACAGATACGCAGTATTTT. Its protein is CASSPGLQGRGTDTQYF.

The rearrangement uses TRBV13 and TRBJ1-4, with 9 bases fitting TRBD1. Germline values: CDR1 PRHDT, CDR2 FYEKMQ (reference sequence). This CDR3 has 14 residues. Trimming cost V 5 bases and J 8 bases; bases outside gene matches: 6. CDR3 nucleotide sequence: TGTGCCAGCAGCGGACAGGGGTGGAACGAAAAACTGTTTTTT. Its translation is CASSGQGWNEKLFF.